This T cell receptor (beta chain) was sequenced in a study of T cell repertoires in cytomegalovirus infection. One entry per CDR3 protein results from TCRdb running MiXCR on the reads. The table records some 680,000 distinct CDR3 sequences, approximately 40% of them present only once. The CDR3 length is 15 residues. The germline V and J ends were trimmed by 8 bases and 4 bases, with 15 bases remaining between them. Germline V gives CDR1 MNHNS, CDR2 SASEGT. This rearrangement joins TRBV6-1 to TRBJ2-6; tentatively, D is TRBD2 (7 bases). This TCR derives from a human donor in good health (CMV status not recorded). Some clones in this sample may be carry-over from other donors' samples. The source material was PBMCs. The CDR3 is CASALGGAGANVLTF. DNA of the CDR3: TGTGCCAGCGCCTTGGGGGGGGCCGGGGCCAACGTCCTGACTTTC.